This T cell receptor (beta chain) was retrieved from a study of CD8 T cells in ankylosing spondylitis. Points from the study as a whole: Ankylosing spondylitis blood appeared to carry a characteristic TCR beta motif of roughly 8 highly homologous variants. In the blood and synovial fluid of reactive arthritis, some motif variants had been previously reported. Matched synovial fluid from ankylosing spondylitis patients was reported to be enriched for disease-linked clones.

A note on this clonotype: The antigen remains undetermined.

Trimming stripped 5 bases from V and 8 bases from J, with 15 bases between. The CDR3 extends over 14 amino acids. Quantitative 5'-RACE was performed with molecular barcodes, and it yielded the TCR beta libraries. Using its own MiXCR run on the 5' RACE reads, TCRdb lists one record per CDR3 protein. The sample contains around 430,000 distinct CDR3 sequences, 17% of which appear only once. The clonotype comes from a male donor with ankylosing spondylitis. This rearrangement joins TRBV12-3 or TRBV12-4 to TRBJ2-2; perhaps D is TRBD1 or TRBD2 (6 bases each). The specimen was blood, either unsorted or a sorted T cell fraction (not recorded which). CDR3 in amino acids: CASSAGHLAGELFF. The CDR3 DNA is TGTGCCAGCAGTGCGGGACACTTGGCGGGGGAGCTGTTTTTT.